One and the same sample provided the 28 T cell receptor beta chains below, sequenced in a study of T-cell reconstitution after alpha-beta-depleted transplantation in children. The TCRbeta library was prepared with unique molecular identifiers. TCRdb used MiXCR to reprocess the PCR reads, holding one entry per CDR3 protein. The table shows almost 250,000 distinct CDR3 sequences, with under 30% occurring only once. This sample comprised PBMCs, obtained before TCRalphabeta/CD19-depleted stem cell transplant. The receptors originated from a girl aged 2 to 9 with Fanconi anemia, due to receive a stem cell transplant.

This clonotype was recorded a few times. The chain recombines TRBV5-1 with TRBJ2-2; D could derive from TRBD1 or TRBD2 (5 bases each). The germline V gene has CDR1 SGHRS and CDR2 YFSETQ. V lost 4 bases, J lost 7 bases, and 17 bases lay in between. The CDR3 is 15 amino acids. The CDR3 here is CASSLGTSRIGELFF. Here the CDR3 DNA reads TGCGCCAGCAGCCTAGGGACCAGCCGCATCGGGGAGCTGTTTTTT.

This chain connects TRBV6-6 to TRBJ1-1; no clear D gene. This CDR3 is 13 amino acids long. Germline loops: CDR1 MNHNY, CDR2 SVGAGI (reference sequence). The V end lost 6 bases, the J end lost 7 bases, and 15 bases lay between the germline ends. The CDR3 sequence is CASSRLIEGEAFF. CDR3 sequence (DNA): TGTGCCAGCAGCCGCCTAATCGAGGGTGAAGCTTTCTTT.

This clonotype appeared a single time. The chain joins TRBV6-5 to TRBJ2-7; TRBD1 matches at 10 bases. V shed 0 bases and J 2 bases; nucleotides not matched to a gene: 4. The CDR3 totals 16 residues. Per the germline V gene, CDR1 is MNHEY and CDR2 is SVGAGI. For the CDR3, the DNA is TGTGCCAGCAGTTACTCGGGGGGACAGGGGACCTACGAGCAGTACTTC. Translating it yields CASSYSGGQGTYEQYF.

The rearrangement uses TRBV20-1 and TRBJ2-7, with a possible D match to TRBD2 (5 bases). Trimming removed 4 bases at V and 4 bases at J, with 17 bases between. The CDR3 runs to 14 residues. The germline CDR1 and CDR2 sequences are DFQATT and SNEGSKA (reference sequence). CDR3 sequence (DNA): TGCAGTGCTATTGTTGGAGCGGTAACTTACGAGCAGTACTTC. This gives the protein CSAIVGAVTYEQYF.

This clonotype occurred many times. The chain uses TRBV15 and TRBJ2-3; D is ambiguous. CDR3 length: 17 amino acids. V lost 0 bases to trimming and J lost 2 bases, with 15 bases between them. Germline lookup yields CDR1 LNHNV and CDR2 YYDKDF (reference sequence). CDR3 nucleotides: TGTGCCACCAGCAGAGATTATTATCAGGAGAACACAGATACGCAGTATTTT. Translation: CATSRDYYQENTDTQYF. The complete variable domain, with remaining parts taken from reference TRBV15 and TRBJ2-3, reads DAMVIQNPRYQVTQFGKPVTLSCSQTLNHNVMYWYQQKSSQAPKLLFHYYDKDFNNEADTPDNFQSRRPNTSFCFLDIRSPGLGDTAMYLCATSRDYYQENTDTQYFGPGTRLTVL.

This clonotype has only a few counts. The gene calls are TRBV7-3 and TRBJ2-2; D tentatively reads TRBD1 or TRBD2 (5 bases each). This CDR3 has 14 residues. In germline, CDR1 is SGHTA, CDR2 FQGTGA. Trimming removed 0 bases from V and 8 bases from J, with 10 bases in between. CDR3 sequence (DNA): TGTGCCAGCAGCTTAACGGGGGTAGATGGGGAGCTGTTTTTT. Amino acid sequence: CASSLTGVDGELFF.

This clonotype has a count of ten or more. The rearrangement uses TRBV20-1 and TRBJ2-1; D gene uncertain. The CDR3 loop spans 16 amino acids. From germline, CDR1 is DFQATT and CDR2 SNEGSKA (reference sequence). Between the trimmed V and J ends, which lost 0 bases and 3 bases, there was a span of 15 bases. The CDR3: CSARDKETSYYNEQFF. The DNA for the CDR3 is TGCAGTGCTAGAGATAAGGAGACTTCATACTACAATGAGCAGTTCTTC.

V is TRBV4-2 and J is TRBJ2-7; TRBD2 might be the D (6 bases). V lost 4 bases and J 6 bases, leaving 16 bases between the germline ends. CDR3 length: 14 residues. Germline V lookup: CDR1 LGHNA, CDR2 YNFKEQ. The CDR3 coding sequence is TGTGCCAGCAGCCCAAGGACACTAGCTACCGAGCAGTACTTC. This translates into CASSPRTLATEQYF.

The gene calls are TRBV7-2 and TRBJ2-1; D remains ambiguous. The CDR3 is 13 amino acids. V lost 2 bases, J lost 6 bases, and 8 bases lay in between. The germline V gene has CDR1 SGHTA and CDR2 FQGNSA. The CDR3, as DNA: TGTGCCAGCAGCTTAAGGTGGACCAATGAGCAGTTCTTC. This gives the protein CASSLRWTNEQFF.

This clonotype was counted at least ten times. The CDR3 region is CSADSGKGNNEQFF. The CDR3 nucleotides are TGCAGTGCCGATAGCGGGAAAGGGAACAATGAGCAGTTCTTC. This chain joins TRBV20-1 and TRBJ2-1; 8 bases line up with TRBD2. Germline V lookup: CDR1 DFQATT, CDR2 SNEGSKA (reference sequence). This CDR3 contains 14 residues. J gave up 5 bases and V 6 bases, and 9 bases lay outside the gene matches.

At least ten counts were recorded for this clonotype. Here the CDR3 DNA reads TGTGCCAGCAGCACAGGGGGCTATGGCTACACCTTC. This gives the protein CASSTGGYGYTF. The chain links TRBV7-9 to TRBJ1-2, with 8 bases fitting TRBD1. The V gene end was trimmed by 5 bases and the J gene end by 4 bases; junction bases not matched to a gene: 0. This CDR3 has 12 residues. Looked up from germline, CDR1 is SEHNR and CDR2 is FQNEAQ (reference sequence).

The rearrangement links TRBV20-1 to TRBJ1-5; D possibly corresponds to TRBD1 (5 bases). V lost 1 base and J lost 10, with 20 bases in between. Looked up from germline, CDR1 is DFQATT and CDR2 is SNEGSKA (reference sequence). This CDR3 is built from 15 residues. The CDR3 protein is CSARVGTGPVGPQHF. The CDR3 DNA follows: TGCAGTGCTAGAGTCGGAACAGGCCCAGTTGGCCCCCAGCATTTT.

The chain carries TRBV20-1 and TRBJ2-1, with 7 bases lining up with TRBD2. Looked up from germline, CDR1 is DFQATT and CDR2 is SNEGSKA (reference sequence). The V and J ends lost 5 bases and 6 bases, in that order; junction bases with no gene match: 4. This CDR3 has 12 residues. CDR3 sequence (DNA): TGCAGTGCTTCCGTAGCGGGCAATGAGCAGTTCTTC. This translates into CSASVAGNEQFF.

This clonotype was seen a few times. This may be a read error, as it is one base from a much larger clone. V usage is TRBV7-2 and J usage is TRBJ2-1, with TRBD2 matching 9 bases. Per the germline V gene, CDR1 is SGHTA and CDR2 is FQGNSA. There are 14 residues in the CDR3. Trimming cost V 5 bases and J 3 bases; bases outside gene matches: 2. CDR3 residues: CASSRLADYNEQFF. The CDR3 DNA is TGTGCCAGCAGCCGACTAGCGGACTACAATGAGCAGTTCTTC.

This clonotype was found many times. The chain is built from TRBV6-5 and TRBJ2-1; TRBD2 matches 8 bases. The J segment lost 2 bases and the V segment lost 5 bases, leaving 8 bases of the junction unmatched. The CDR3 has 16 residues. Germline CDR1 and CDR2: MNHEY and SVGAGI. The DNA of the CDR3 is TGTGCCAGCAGTCGTTCGGGACTAGGCACCTACAATGAGCAGTTCTTC. Residues: CASSRSGLGTYNEQFF.

The chain carries TRBV20-1 and TRBJ2-5; 7 bases map to TRBD1. Trimming cost V 6 bases and J 2 bases; bases outside gene matches: 6. Germline V gene data show CDR1 as DFQATT and CDR2 as SNEGSKA (reference sequence). This CDR3 contains 13 residues. The CDR3 DNA sequence: TGCAGTGCCCCCATGGGACAGCAAGAGACCCAGTACTTC. Its protein product is CSAPMGQQETQYF.

This clonotype was detected ten times or more. This chain joins TRBV20-1 and TRBJ2-2; possible D gene TRBD2, 5 bases. Germline CDR1 reads DFQATT; CDR2 reads SNEGSKA (reference sequence). The germline V and J ends were trimmed by 1 base and 7 bases, with 16 bases remaining between them. The CDR3 has 15 residues. CDR3 region: CSARGGRPYHGELFF. The CDR3 DNA reads TGCAGTGCTAGAGGAGGGCGACCGTATCACGGGGAGCTGTTTTTT.

The chain combines TRBV7-2 with TRBJ2-3; TRBD2 might be the D (5 bases). Looked up from germline, CDR1 is SGHTA and CDR2 is FQGNSA. V was pared by 0 bases and J by 4 bases, with 14 bases between. This CDR3 spans 16 amino acids. The CDR3 nucleotides read TGTGCCAGCAGCTTAGCTGAGAACGTCGGGGCAGATACGCAGTATTTT. Protein product: CASSLAENVGADTQYF.

The chain has TRBV7-9 and TRBJ2-4; D perhaps matches TRBD2 (5 bases). V was clipped by 1 base and J by 10 bases, with 14 bases between them. The CDR3 has 14 residues. Germline lookup yields CDR1 SEHNR and CDR2 FQNEAQ (reference sequence). CDR3 region: CASSLVRAGEIQYF. CDR3 nucleotides: TGTGCCAGCAGCTTAGTGCGGGCCGGGGAGATTCAGTACTTC. Looking up the rest from reference TRBV7-9 and TRBJ2-4 gives the full variable domain: DTGVSQNPRHKITKRGQNVTFRCDPISEHNRLYWYRQTLGQGPEFLTYFQNEAQLEKSRLLSDRFSAERPKGSFSTLEIQRTEQGDSAMYLCASSLVRAGEIQYFGAGTRLSVL.

There are a few counts of this clonotype. The chain links TRBV7-2 to TRBJ2-4; D may match TRBD1 or TRBD2 (6 bases each). This CDR3 spans 16 amino acids. Trimming took off 1 base at V and 6 bases at J, with 16 bases between the two ends. From germline, CDR1 is SGHTA and CDR2 FQGNSA. CDR3 in amino acids: CASSLVGGSIGNIQYF. Written as DNA, the CDR3 is TGTGCCAGCAGCTTAGTGGGGGGCAGCATCGGAAACATTCAGTACTTC.

The sample holds one count of this clonotype. This chain connects TRBV20-1 to TRBJ2-7; the match to TRBD2 covers 7 bases. The junction had 4 bases not matched to a gene; V was cut back by 1 base and J by 1 base. CDR3 length equals 14 residues. CDR1 is DFQATT and CDR2 is SNEGSKA in the germline V gene (reference sequence). The CDR3: CSARGRGKSYEQYF. The CDR3, as DNA: TGCAGTGCTAGAGGGCGGGGGAAGTCCTACGAGCAGTACTTC.

This clonotype was found a few times. This sequence joins TRBV12-3 or TRBV12-4 and TRBJ2-7; D gene ambiguous. Trimming stripped 7 bases from V and 0 bases from J, with 13 bases between. The CDR3 is made up of 14 amino acids. The CDR3 DNA reads TGTGCCAGCACACGCCAGAGAAGCTCCTACGAGCAGTACTTC. Its translation: CASTRQRSSYEQYF.

This clonotype was seen only a few times. The chain couples TRBV29-1 to TRBJ2-7; D not resolved. Germline CDR1 SQVTM, CDR2 ANQGSEA. The CDR3 covers 11 residues. Trimming cost V 5 bases and J 2 bases, with 7 bases left between them. The CDR3 DNA is TGCAGCGTTCCCGAGCCCTACGAGCAGTACTTC. Its translation is CSVPEPYEQYF.

The chain employs TRBV19 and TRBJ1-1; D is unresolved. V was trimmed by 5 bases and J by 1 base, leaving 8 bases between them. The length of the CDR3 is 13 residues. Germline V gene sequence: CDR1 LNHDA, CDR2 SQIVND (reference sequence). In DNA form, the CDR3 reads TGTGCCAGTAGTCCCATGGGGAACACTGAAGCTTTCTTT. Encoded protein: CASSPMGNTEAFF.

The chain recombines TRBV21-1 with TRBJ2-7; the tabulated D call, TRBD1, remains unverified against the DNA. TRBV21-1 is a documented pseudogene. CDR3 length: 14 residues. CDR3 protein: CASSAPGQGFEQYF. The CDR3 nucleotides read TGTGCCAGCAGCGCCCCGGGACAGGGGTTCGAGCAGTACTTC.

The chain has TRBV7-6 and TRBJ2-1; D is undetermined. From germline, CDR1 is SGHVS and CDR2 FNYEAQ. V was clipped by 3 bases and J by 8 bases, with 17 bases between them. The length of the CDR3 is 15 residues. The CDR3 nucleotides read TGTGCCAGCAGCTTGAACACAGTGACACCCCATGAGCAGTTCTTC. Protein sequence: CASSLNTVTPHEQFF.

CDR3 in amino acids: CASSYSDTLQETQYF. In DNA, the CDR3 is TGTGCCAGCAGTTATTCGGACACACTCCAAGAGACCCAGTACTTC. V gene TRBV11-1 combines with J gene TRBJ2-5, with a possible D match to TRBD1 (5 bases). The CDR3 sequence is 15 residues long. The germline CDR1 and CDR2 sequences are SGHAT and FQDESV (reference sequence). V lost 6 bases and J 1 base, leaving 15 bases between the germline ends.

In the case of this clonotype: A much larger clone sits a single nucleotide away, making a read error possible. The genes are TRBV25-1 and TRBJ2-7, with unresolved D. Germline lookup yields CDR1 MGHDK and CDR2 SYGVNS. Trimming left V 5 bases short and J 3 bases short, with 5 bases between. CDR3 length: 11 residues. CDR3: CASSWDYEQYF. CDR3 bases: TGTGCCAGCAGTTGGGACTACGAGCAGTACTTC.